This TCR beta chain originates from a study of T cell clonotyping in hematopoietic cell transplantation. Findings and limits, study-wide: After transplant, recipient diversity fell while pathologically expanded clonotypes grew through day 180. Graft donor and pretransplant recipient Inverse Simpson Index values predicted broader posttransplant TCR diversity. At the given depth, recipient repertoires were over 95% de novo clonotypes.

TCRdb's table, derived via immunoSEQ multiplex PCR, lists solely in-frame clones and lacks some. The sample includes about 16,000 clones, roughly 85% seen only once; the top ten take 3.5% to 4.5%. With regard to this clone: Antigen unknown.

The CDR3 is 15 amino acids. The J segment lost 0 bases and the V segment lost 1 base, leaving 3 bases of the junction unmatched. The germline V gene encodes CDR1 LGHNA and CDR2 YSLEER. The sample was peripheral blood mononuclear cells. The TCR sequence derives from a woman aged 40 to 50 in good health. Some clones in this sample may be carry-over from other donors' samples. The rearrangement joins TRBV4-3 to TRBJ2-7, with 7 positions matching TRBD2. The CDR3 DNA reads as TGCGCCAGCAGCCAAGCCGCGGGAGCCTCCTACGAGCAGTACTTC. This gives the protein CASSQAAGASYEQYF.